Listed below are T cell receptor beta chains from one sample, sequenced in a study of cytomegalovirus exposure and HLA in healthy donors. Repertoires were generated with immunoSEQ multiplex PCR, while TCRdb's copy carries only in-frame clones and drops some. The sample comprises about 170,000 clones, roughly 67% of which are singletons, and roughly 5.2% rests with the top ten. Sequenced input: PBMCs. These receptors were taken from a woman aged 18-29 years in good health and CMV-seropositive. CDR3s leave out the opening cysteine and the closing phenylalanine or tryptophan.

v_call: TRBV5-6
cdr3_aa: ASSGITGPRRVISPLH

v_call: TRBV9
cdr3_aa: ASSAEVGGQGGEQY

v_call: TRBV4-2
cdr3_aa: ASSQERAGYEQY

v_call: TRBV2
cdr3_aa: ASSHLTSTDTQY

v_call: TRBV27
cdr3_aa: ASSARGSGGSYEQY

v_call: TRBV12-5
cdr3_aa: ASGLEGGGKYGYT

v_call: TRBV21-1
cdr3_aa: ASSNTQGPYNEQF

v_call: TRBV9
cdr3_aa: ASSYATSSYEQY

v_call: TRBV6-5
cdr3_aa: ASSYPSGGSNEQF

v_call: TRBV7-9
cdr3_aa: SSSLVAGLSDYGYT

v_call: TRBV2
cdr3_aa: ASSTGGSTEAF

v_call: TRBV10-3
cdr3_aa: AIARTSGTSTDTQY

v_call: TRBV9
cdr3_aa: ASSVAGVDLETQY

v_call: TRBV19
cdr3_aa: ASSIHPGGQPQH

v_call: TRBV19
cdr3_aa: ASSGGSFQYGYT

v_call: TRBV15
cdr3_aa: ATSQDAPAGGVQY

v_call: TRBV30
cdr3_aa: AWSSTSSVRGGEQF

v_call: TRBV5-4
cdr3_aa: ASSLPSGGERETQY

v_call: TRBV4-1
cdr3_aa: ASSPQGGDTSTDTQY

v_call: TRBV9
cdr3_aa: ASRPGTGANGELF

v_call: TRBV7-9
cdr3_aa: ASSTSGGIEKLF

v_call: TRBV5-1
cdr3_aa: ASSFGIAGDLQF

v_call: TRBV4-3
cdr3_aa: ASSQERATNEKLF

v_call: TRBV9
cdr3_aa: ASSVEGKRADTQY

v_call: TRBV11-2
cdr3_aa: ASSGKGGGEKLF

v_call: TRBV5-1
cdr3_aa: ASSLEGQGRTEAF

v_call: TRBV2
cdr3_aa: ASSPGARNTIY

v_call: TRBV7-2
cdr3_aa: ASSFLETQY

v_call: TRBV29-1
cdr3_aa: SVASGEETQY

v_call: TRBV7-9
cdr3_aa: ASSLAFADGYT

v_call: TRBV19
cdr3_aa: ASSIGREGSGANVLT

v_call: TRBV29-1
cdr3_aa: SVAGTLTPTTLTYNEQF

v_call: TRBV5-6
cdr3_aa: ASSSRDRSSYNEQF

v_call: TRBV19
cdr3_aa: ASSQDRGNYGYT

v_call: TRBV5-4
cdr3_aa: ASSYRQGTGEKLF

v_call: TRBV29-1
cdr3_aa: SGGTGGLNTEAF

v_call: TRBV13
cdr3_aa: ASSLVRDEQY